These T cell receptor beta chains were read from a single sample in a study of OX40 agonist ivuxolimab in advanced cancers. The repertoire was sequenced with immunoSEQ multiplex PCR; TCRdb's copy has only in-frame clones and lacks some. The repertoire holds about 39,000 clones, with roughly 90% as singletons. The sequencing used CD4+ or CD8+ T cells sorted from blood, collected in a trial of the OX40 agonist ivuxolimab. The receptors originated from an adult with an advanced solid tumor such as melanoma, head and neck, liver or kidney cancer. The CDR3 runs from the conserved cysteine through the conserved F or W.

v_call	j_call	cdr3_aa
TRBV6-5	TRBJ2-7	CASSYGLAGVEQYF
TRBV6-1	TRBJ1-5	CASSDRETQPQHF
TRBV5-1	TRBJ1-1	CASSFTGGRGAFF
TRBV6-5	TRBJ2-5	CASSYSNSDLQETQYF
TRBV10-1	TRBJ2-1	CASSERTGGNEQFF
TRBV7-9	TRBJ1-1	CASSLDYSDTEAFF
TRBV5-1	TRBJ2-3	CASSLGQGGTDTQYF
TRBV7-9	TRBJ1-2	CASSLVGGLVNYGYTF
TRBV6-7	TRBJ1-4	CASSYPRPLGGEKLFF
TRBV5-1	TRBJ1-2	CASSSYRSGAGGYTF
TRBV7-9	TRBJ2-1	CASSLALGAGEQFF
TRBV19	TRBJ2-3	CASTRQGNTDTQYF
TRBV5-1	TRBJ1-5	CASSLAGNSNQPQHF
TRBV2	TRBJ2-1	CASNRLETGDFNEQFF
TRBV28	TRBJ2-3	CASSLAASTDTQYF
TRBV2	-	CASNGQSYEQYF
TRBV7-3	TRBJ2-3	CASSQGLAGGFHTDTQYF
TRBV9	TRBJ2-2	CASSVMGAGELFF
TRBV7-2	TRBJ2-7	CASKGQGWEQYF
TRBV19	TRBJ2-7	CASSIGTGALYEQYF
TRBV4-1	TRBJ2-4	CASSQGTGLNIQYF
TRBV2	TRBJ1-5	CASVAAPGANQPQHF
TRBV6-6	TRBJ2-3	CASSYHPDRNTDTQYF
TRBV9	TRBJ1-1	CASSATGTGITEAFF
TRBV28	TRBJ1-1	CASSSIKAPGTNTEAFF
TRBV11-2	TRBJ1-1	CASSLLGRGGNTEAFF
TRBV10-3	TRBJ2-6	CAISQALCIQSRANVLTF
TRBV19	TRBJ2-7	CASSTTTSYEQYF
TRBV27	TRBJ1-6	CASSFSGSPLHF
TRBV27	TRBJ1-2	CASSLRDSRLTF
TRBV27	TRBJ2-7	CASSLETGLPYEQYF
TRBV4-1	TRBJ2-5	CASSQELAGDQETQYF
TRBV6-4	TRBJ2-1	CASSATGTSGYNEQFF
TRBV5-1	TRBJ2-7	CASSLGSSYEQYF
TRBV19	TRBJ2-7	CASSIGYEQYF
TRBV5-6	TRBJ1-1	CASSSFGTANTEAFF
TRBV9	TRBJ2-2	CASSGFDTGELFF
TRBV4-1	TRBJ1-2	CASSQDLMLYGYTF
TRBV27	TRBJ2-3	CASSLIGGTDTQYF
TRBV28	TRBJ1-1	CASTPGRLNTEAFF
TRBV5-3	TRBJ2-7	CARSSTTRDEQYF
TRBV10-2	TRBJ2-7	CASSELGPEDYEQYF
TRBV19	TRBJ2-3	CASSIWVLDTQYF
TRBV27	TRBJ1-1	CASRLGNTEAFF
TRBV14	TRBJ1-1	CASSQSFLGEAFF
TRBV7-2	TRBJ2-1	CASSRQLLRSRPENEQFF
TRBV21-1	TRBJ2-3	CASSKGAGEGSDTQYF
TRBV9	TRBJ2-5	CASSTGTTQETQYF
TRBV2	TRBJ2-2	CASSEGPGRGELFF
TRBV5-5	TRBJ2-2	CASSLGNTGELFF
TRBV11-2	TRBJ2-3	CASSDHGREGDTQYF